The entry that follows covers one T cell receptor beta chain sequence. Its antigen is undetermined. The CDR3 consists of 14 residues. CDR1 MNHEY and CDR2 SMNVEV come from the germline V gene (reference sequence). After removal of 0 bases from V and 4 bases from J, the junction contained 2 bases not matched to a gene. Use of 60 Vbeta and 13 Jbeta primers characterized the PCR. TCRdb's table, derived via immunoSEQ multiplex PCR, lists solely in-frame clones and lacks some. The top ten clones hold roughly 10% of a sample with about 120,000 clones, 78% of them seen once. This record belongs to a study of cytomegalovirus exposure and HLA in healthy donors. Findings and caveats of the study: In vitro checks showed that a few CMV-associated chains really do target CMV antigens. TCR beta V- and J-gene trimming was later associated with a missense DCLRE1C variant. Reportedly, fewer N-insertions than the approximately 600-donor mean appeared in an Asian-associated ancestry cluster in a later analysis. Cytomegalovirus association was assigned to about 150 TCR beta chains.

The rearrangement joins TRBV27 to TRBJ2-7, with TRBD1 matching over 8 bases. What was sequenced was PBMCs. This TCR derives from a young man in good health and CMV-seropositive. The DNA for the CDR3 is TGTGCCAGCAGTTTATCTAGACAGGGGTACGAGCAGTACTTC. Residues: CASSLSRQGYEQYF.